The 23 T cell receptor beta chains below come from one sample, sequenced in a study of T cell responses to AZD1222 COVID-19 vaccine. Sequencing used immunoSEQ multiplex PCR; TCRdb keeps in-frame clones, though not all of them. The profile covers some 180,000 clones, with 85% to 95% appearing a single time and approximately 0.98% taken by the ten largest. The source material was peripheral blood, sampled 28 days after the second dose of the MenACWY control vaccine. The receptors were sampled from an adult who received the MenACWY meningococcal vaccine as a control.

The chain has TRBV3-1 (or the pseudogene TRBV3-2) and TRBJ2-5; 7 bases line up with TRBD2. The length of the CDR3 is 16 residues. Germline CDR1 reads LGHDT; CDR2 reads YNNKEL (reference sequence). V gave up 4 bases and J gave up 5 bases; unmatched junction bases: 13. In nucleotides, the CDR3 is TGTGCCAGCAGCCCTGGACTGGGGAGGGGCAGGGAGACCCAGTACTTC. It is translated as CASSPGLGRGRETQYF.

The rearrangement links TRBV28 to TRBJ1-6; perhaps TRBD1 as D (5 bases). With 5 bases removed from V and 8 bases from J, the gap between germline ends came to 13 bases. This CDR3 is built from 14 residues. Germline V gene sequence: CDR1 MDHEN, CDR2 SYDVKM. In DNA form, the CDR3 reads TGTGCCAGCAGTCTTGCGACAGATTATTCACCCCTCCACTTT. This sequence encodes CASSLATDYSPLHF.

The rearrangement links TRBV3-1 (or the pseudogene TRBV3-2) to TRBJ1-3, with TRBD1 identical over 9 bases. Per the germline V gene, CDR1 is LGHDT and CDR2 is YNNKEL (reference sequence). The CDR3 runs 15 residues. V dropped 6 bases and J dropped 3; count of bases not matched to a gene: 6. The CDR3 DNA follows: TGTGCCAGCAGTACACAGGGGGCCGGTGGAAACACCATATATTTT. Protein product: CASSTQGAGGNTIYF.

The chain employs TRBV11-2 and TRBJ1-5, with 8 bases lining up with TRBD1. Losses at the gene ends were 5 bases for V and 0 bases for J; bases not matched to a gene: 9. The germline gives CDR1 SGHAT, CDR2 FQNNGV. The CDR3 covers 17 residues. For the CDR3, the DNA is TGTGCCAGCAGCCCTCGACAGGGGATACATAGCAATCAGCCCCAGCATTTT. This sequence encodes CASSPRQGIHSNQPQHF.

About this clone: The identical CDR3 is also encoded by other nucleotide sequences in the sample. The chain links TRBV19 to TRBJ2-7, with 7 bases identical to TRBD2. With 3 bases clipped from V and 0 bases from J, the junction kept 2 bases outside the gene matches. Germline V gene lookup returns CDR1 LNHDA and CDR2 SQIVND (reference sequence). CDR3 length: 14 amino acids. The CDR3 DNA reads TGTGCCAGTAGTATGGGGGGGAGCTCCTACGAGCAGTACTTC. As protein: CASSMGGSSYEQYF.

This chain uses TRBV5-1 with TRBJ1-4; D is unclear. Trimming stripped 4 bases from V and 8 bases from J, with 15 bases between. The CDR3 runs 14 residues. The germline V gene encodes CDR1 SGHRS and CDR2 YFSETQ. The CDR3 spells CASSPGNPEEKLFF. The CDR3 region has the DNA TGCGCCAGCAGCCCGGGTAATCCGGAAGAAAAACTGTTTTTT. The full variable domain, rest sourced from reference TRBV5-1 and TRBJ1-4, is KAGVTQTPRYLIKTRGQQVTLSCSPISGHRSVSWYQQTPGQGLQFLFEYFSETQRNKGNFPGRFSGRQFSNSRSEMNVSTLELGDSALYLCASSPGNPEEKLFFGSGTQLSVL.

This clone was observed once. This chain connects TRBV7-6 to TRBJ2-5, with 7 positions matching TRBD2. Per germline, CDR1 SGHVS and CDR2 FNYEAQ. V trimming: 0 bases; J trimming: 4 bases; junction bases outside the gene matches: 5. CDR3 size: 15 residues. CDR3 coding DNA: TGTGCCAGCAGCTTAGCGCGGGGAGGGATAGAGACCCAGTACTTC. Translated, it gives CASSLARGGIETQYF.

The chain carries TRBV12-3 or TRBV12-4 and TRBJ1-2; possible D gene TRBD1, 6 bases. The CDR3 is made up of 12 amino acids. V was pared by 2 bases and J by 7 bases, with 8 bases between. The CDR3 DNA sequence: TGTGCCAGCAGTTTACCAGGGGCTGGCTACACCTTC. This translates into CASSLPGAGYTF.

The chain recombines TRBV12-3 or TRBV12-4 with TRBJ1-1, with no clear D. The V end was cut by 10 bases, the J end by 5 bases, with 17 bases between. This CDR3 is 13 amino acids long. In DNA form, the CDR3 reads TGTGCCACCATCCCGGGGTCACGGACTGAAGCTTTCTTT. It translates to CATIPGSRTEAFF.

With respect to this clone: This CDR3 is also generated by other DNA sequences in the sample. The V call is TRBV7-9, the J call TRBJ1-1, with 8 positions matching TRBD1. The CDR3 totals 14 residues. The J segment lost 1 base and the V segment lost 6 bases, leaving 4 bases of the junction unmatched. Germline-derived CDR1 and CDR2 are SEHNR and FQNEAQ (reference sequence). The CDR3: CASSQGTGNTEAFF. The CDR3 DNA is TGTGCCAGCAGTCAAGGGACAGGGAACACTGAAGCTTTCTTT.

This chain joins TRBV30 and TRBJ1-4, with 7 bases that match TRBD1. Per germline, CDR1 GTSNPN and CDR2 SVGIG (reference sequence). V shed 4 bases, J shed 7 bases, and the junction held 12 bases outside the gene matches. CDR3 size: 15 residues. In DNA form, the CDR3 reads TGTGCCTGGAATAGACAGGGAAATGTAGGTGAAAAACTGTTTTTT. Amino acid sequence: CAWNRQGNVGEKLFF.

The chain combines TRBV7-8 with TRBJ1-2; 7 nucleotides align to TRBD1. The CDR3 sequence is 13 residues long. Unmatched junction bases numbered 4, after V lost 3 bases and J lost 6 bases. CDR1 SGHVS and CDR2 FQNEAQ come from the germline V gene. The CDR3 loop is CASSLTGRDGYTF. The CDR3 DNA sequence: TGTGCCAGCAGCTTGACAGGGAGAGATGGCTACACCTTC.

The V and J genes are TRBV5-6 and TRBJ1-5, with a tentative D call TRBD1 (5 bases). This CDR3 has 14 residues. Germline V gives CDR1 SGHDT, CDR2 YYEEEE. The ends were cut back, 1 base at V and 7 bases at J, with 12 bases in the middle. The CDR3 coding sequence is TGTGCCAGCAGCTTGAGGCAGGGAGGGCAGCCCCAGCATTTT. It codes for CASSLRQGGQPQHF.

The V call is TRBV7-8, the J call TRBJ1-5; possibly TRBD1 for D (5 bases). Trimming removed 4 bases at V and 0 bases at J, with 13 bases between. The CDR3 loop spans 16 amino acids. CDR1 is SGHVS and CDR2 is FQNEAQ in the germline V gene. The CDR3 region has the DNA TGTGCCAGCAGCTCTTGGGGGGGGTTTAGCAATCAGCCCCAGCATTTT. Translating it yields CASSSWGGFSNQPQHF.

This chain links TRBV12-3 or TRBV12-4 with TRBJ2-5; D uncertain. The CDR3 contains 13 residues. Trimming took 5 bases from V and 5 from J, leaving 12 bases between them. This CDR3 reads CASSPLGLETQYF. CDR3 nucleotide sequence: TGTGCCAGCAGTCCGCTTGGTCTCGAGACCCAGTACTTC.

The V and J genes are TRBV7-7 and TRBJ2-5; no definite D call. Germline V lookup: CDR1 SSHAT, CDR2 FNYEAQ (reference sequence). The CDR3 totals 16 residues. V was clipped by 3 bases and J by 4 bases, with 18 bases between them. The CDR3 nucleotides read TGTGCCAGCAGCTTCGGACCGTACAAAAACGGAGAGACCCAGTACTTC. Translated: CASSFGPYKNGETQYF.

The chain uses TRBV10-1 and TRBJ2-5; D remains unclear. Germline loops: CDR1 WNHNN, CDR2 SYGVQD (reference sequence). The CDR3 spans 9 residues. Here the CDR3 DNA reads TGCGCGATAAAAGAGACCCAGTACTTC. Protein product: CAIKETQYF.

The chain recombines TRBV10-3 with TRBJ2-2; TRBD2 agrees at 8 bases. This CDR3 is built from 15 residues. Trimming removed 6 bases from V and 3 bases from J; junction bases left unmatched: 6. Germline V gene data show CDR1 as ENHRY and CDR2 as SYGVKD. The CDR3 here is CAISPTSADTGELFF. As DNA, the CDR3 is TGTGCCATCAGCCCGACTAGCGCGGACACCGGGGAGCTGTTTTTT.

The rearrangement uses TRBV4-1 and TRBJ2-3; 12 bases are a match to TRBD1. V lost 3 bases and J lost 5; bases outside the gene matches: 9. The CDR3 runs 17 residues. CDR1 and CDR2 (germline): MGHRA, YSYEKL. The CDR3 DNA follows: TGCGCCAGCAGCCAGTTTCCGGGACAGGGGGCGCAAGATACGCAGTATTTT. Its protein product is CASSQFPGQGAQDTQYF.

The gene calls are TRBV6-5 and TRBJ1-1; perhaps TRBD1 as D (5 bases). Germline CDR1 MNHEY, CDR2 SVGAGI. V was pared by 11 bases and J by 11 bases, with 18 bases between. The CDR3 sequence is 11 residues long. The CDR3 DNA sequence: TGTGCCGGAAGACAGCTAGGTATCGCTTTCTTT. Protein sequence: CAGRQLGIAFF.

This clone was observed a handful of times. The chain uses TRBV4-2 and TRBJ1-4; D is unresolved. V lost 0 bases to trimming and J lost 4 bases, with 9 bases between them. The CDR3 runs 15 residues. Germline lookup yields CDR1 LGHNA and CDR2 YNFKEQ. CDR3 coding DNA: TGTGCCAGCAGCCAAGATCTGGGAGGTAATGAAAAACTGTTTTTT. Its translation: CASSQDLGGNEKLFF.

The chain links TRBV5-4 to TRBJ2-5, with 12 positions matching TRBD1. The germline gives CDR1 SGHNT, CDR2 YYREEE (reference sequence). With 3 bases clipped from V and 4 bases from J, the junction kept 4 bases outside the gene matches. This CDR3 region has 15 residues. CDR3 nucleotide sequence: TGTGCCAGCAGCTCGGGACAGGGGGCTGGAGAGACCCAGTACTTC. Protein: CASSSGQGAGETQYF.

J is TRBJ1-3 and V is TRBV19; TRBD1 might be the D (5 bases). CDR1 and CDR2 (germline): LNHDA, SQIVND (reference sequence). The V end lost 6 bases, the J end lost 0 bases, and 15 bases lay between the germline ends. The CDR3 length is 16 residues. CDR3 amino acids: CASSPRSGSSGNTIYF. The DNA of the CDR3 is TGTGCCAGTAGCCCTCGGTCAGGGTCCTCTGGAAACACCATATATTTT.